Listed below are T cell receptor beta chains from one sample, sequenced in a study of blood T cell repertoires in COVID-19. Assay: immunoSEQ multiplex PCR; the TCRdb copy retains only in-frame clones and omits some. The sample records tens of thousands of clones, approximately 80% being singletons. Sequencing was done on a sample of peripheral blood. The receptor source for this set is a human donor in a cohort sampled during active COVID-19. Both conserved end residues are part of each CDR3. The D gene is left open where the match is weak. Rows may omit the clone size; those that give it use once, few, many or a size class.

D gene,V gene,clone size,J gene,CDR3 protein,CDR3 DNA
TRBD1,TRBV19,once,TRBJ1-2,CASTNTRDRERGGYTF,TGTGCCAGTACCAATACCAGGGACAGGGAGAGAGGTGGCTACACCTTC
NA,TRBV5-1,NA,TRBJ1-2,CASSYTAGDDGYTF,TGCGCCAGCAGCTACACAGCAGGGGACGATGGCTACACCTTC
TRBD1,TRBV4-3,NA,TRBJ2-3,CASSQDAGQGTDTQYF,TGCGCCAGCAGCCAAGATGCGGGACAGGGCACAGATACGCAGTATTTT
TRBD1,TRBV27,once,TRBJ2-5,CASSFLGGYQETQYF,TGTGCCAGCAGTTTCTTAGGGGGCTACCAAGAGACCCAGTACTTC
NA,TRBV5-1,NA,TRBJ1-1,CASSLMRQTTEAFF,TGCGCCAGCAGCTTGATGAGACAGACGACTGAAGCTTTCTTT
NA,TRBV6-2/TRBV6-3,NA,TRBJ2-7,CASSLQAPVGYEQYF,TGTGCCAGCAGCCTACAGGCCCCTGTGGGCTACGAGCAGTACTTC
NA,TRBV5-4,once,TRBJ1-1,CASSLAGAWEAFF,TGTGCCAGCAGCTTGGCTGGGGCATGGGAAGCTTTCTTT
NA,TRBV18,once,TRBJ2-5,CASSRTEEETQYF,TGTGCCAGCTCTCGGACAGAAGAAGAGACCCAGTACTTC
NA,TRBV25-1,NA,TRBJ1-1,CASSDGSARLRAFF,TGTGCCAGCAGTGATGGCTCCGCGCGGCTAAGAGCTTTCTTT
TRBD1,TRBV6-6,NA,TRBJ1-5,CASSLGQGVGTNQPQHF,TGTGCCAGCAGTCTGGGACAGGGGGTTGGGACCAATCAGCCCCAGCATTTT
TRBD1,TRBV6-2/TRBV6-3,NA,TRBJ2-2,CASSSGTGGSLLGTGELFF,TGTGCCAGCAGCTCCGGGACAGGGGGCTCCCTCCTCGGTACCGGGGAGCTGTTTTTT
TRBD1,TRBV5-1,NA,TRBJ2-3,CASRPTGETDTQYF,TGCGCCAGCAGGCCGACAGGGGAAACAGATACGCAGTATTTT
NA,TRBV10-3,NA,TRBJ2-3,CAIRAAGGSDTQYF,TGTGCCATCAGGGCCGCAGGGGGGTCAGATACGCAGTATTTT
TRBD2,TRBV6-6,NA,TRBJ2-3,CASSYGASGSADTQYF,TGTGCCAGCAGTTACGGCGCTAGCGGGAGCGCAGATACGCAGTATTTT
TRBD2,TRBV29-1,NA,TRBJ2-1,CSAHVAGADPYNEQFF,TGCAGCGCCCACGTAGCGGGAGCGGACCCCTACAATGAGCAGTTCTTC
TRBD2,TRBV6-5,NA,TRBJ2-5,CASSSTSGTQETQYF,TGTGCCAGCAGTTCGACTAGCGGGACCCAAGAGACCCAGTACTTC
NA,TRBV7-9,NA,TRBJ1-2,CASSLAGGSTGYTF,TGTGCCAGCAGCTTAGCGGGAGGATCTACCGGCTACACCTTC
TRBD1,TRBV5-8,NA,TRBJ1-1,CASSLHRGNTEAFF,TGTGCCAGCAGCCTCCACAGGGGGAACACTGAAGCTTTCTTT
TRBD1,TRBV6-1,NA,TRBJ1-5,CASSEAGTEGPQHF,TGTGCCAGCAGTGAAGCCGGGACAGAAGGCCCCCAGCATTTT
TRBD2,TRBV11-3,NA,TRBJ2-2,CASSAGRGFGGELFF,TGTGCCAGCAGCGCCGGGAGGGGTTTCGGCGGGGAGCTGTTTTTT
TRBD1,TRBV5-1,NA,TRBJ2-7,CASSLGQGAYEQYF,TGCGCCAGCAGCCTGGGACAGGGGGCCTACGAGCAGTACTTC
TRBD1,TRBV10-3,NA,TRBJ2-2,CAISPKGPQGAVTGELFF,TGTGCCATCAGCCCTAAGGGCCCCCAGGGGGCTGTCACCGGGGAGCTGTTTTTT
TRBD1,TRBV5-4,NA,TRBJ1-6,CASSAGTGRANSYNSPLHF,TGTGCCAGCAGCGCCGGGACAGGGAGAGCCAACTCCTATAATTCACCCCTCCACTTT
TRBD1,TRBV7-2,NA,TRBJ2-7,CASSPGTGSYEQYF,TGTGCCAGCAGTCCGGGGACAGGGTCATACGAGCAGTACTTC
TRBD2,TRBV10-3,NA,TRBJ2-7,CAAQTSGSSYEQYF,TGTGCCGCACAGACTAGCGGGAGCTCCTACGAGCAGTACTTC
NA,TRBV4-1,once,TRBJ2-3,CASSQGRLRVPSTDTQYF,TGCGCCAGCAGCCAAGGGAGACTCCGGGTGCCCAGCACAGATACGCAGTATTTT
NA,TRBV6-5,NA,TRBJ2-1,CASSYGGRQQFF,TGTGCCAGCAGTTACGGCGGTCGGCAGCAGTTCTTC